The rows below give T cell receptor beta chains drawn from one sample of a study of blood T cell repertoires in COVID-19. This table comes from immunoSEQ multiplex PCR, and its TCRdb copy is limited to in-frame clones, with some not included. The table includes about 400,000 clones, 70% to 90% detected once. What was sequenced was PBMCs or T cells enriched from blood (not recorded which). These receptor sequences come from a woman aged 40 to 55 with acute COVID-19. CDR3s include the opening cysteine and the closing phenylalanine or tryptophan. Fields, in order: V gene, J gene, clone size, D gene, CDR3 protein, CDR3 DNA. A D gene is named only where the DNA matches it firmly. Expanded clones get a size class; other rows say once, few or many, or leave the size out.

TRBV7-2,TRBJ2-7,-,-,CASSFNSGYEQYF,TGTGCCAGCAGCTTTAATAGCGGCTACGAGCAGTACTTC
TRBV2,TRBJ2-1,-,TRBD2,CATLRGVAYNEQFF,TGTGCCACCCTACGGGGGGTCGCATACAATGAGCAGTTCTTC
TRBV9,TRBJ2-1,-,TRBD2,CASSASREGFYNEQFF,TGTGCCAGCAGCGCAAGTAGGGAGGGTTTCTACAATGAGCAGTTCTTC
TRBV2,TRBJ1-6,-,-,CASNPTGSYNSPLHF,TGTGCCAGCAACCCGACAGGCTCCTATAATTCACCCCTCCACTTT
TRBV5-5,TRBJ1-2,-,TRBD1,CASSSGTGQASNYGYTF,TGTGCCAGCAGCTCTGGGACAGGGCAGGCTTCTAACTATGGCTACACCTTC
TRBV7-9,TRBJ1-1,-,TRBD1,CASSLLQGGEAFF,TGTGCCAGCAGCTTGTTACAGGGGGGTGAAGCTTTCTTT
TRBV7-2,TRBJ2-1,-,TRBD2,CASSPHAPTSGGAHEQFF,TGTGCCAGCAGCCCTCATGCTCCGACTAGCGGGGGGGCCCATGAGCAGTTCTTC
TRBV27,TRBJ1-2,-,-,CASSLSFSHYAGYTF,TGTGCCAGCAGTTTATCATTCAGCCACTATGCTGGCTACACCTTC
TRBV4-2,TRBJ2-5,-,-,CASSQEWGLGETQYF,TGTGCCAGCAGCCAAGAGTGGGGGCTGGGGGAGACCCAGTACTTC
TRBV6-4,TRBJ1-3,-,-,CATYSSGNTIYF,TGTGCCACCTACAGTTCTGGAAACACCATATATTTT
TRBV5-1,TRBJ1-6,-,TRBD1,CASSSGTGSDSPLHF,TGCGCCAGCAGCTCCGGGACAGGCTCTGATTCACCCCTCCACTTT
TRBV18,TRBJ1-5,once,TRBD1,CASSEGQNQPQHF,TGTGCCAGCTCGGAGGGACAGAATCAGCCCCAGCATTTT
TRBV2,TRBJ1-5,-,TRBD1,CASSPTGGGRNQPQHF,TGTGCCAGCAGTCCCACAGGGGGCGGTCGCAATCAGCCCCAGCATTTT
TRBV6-5,TRBJ1-4,once,-,CASSSGGNEKLFF,TGTGCCAGCAGTTCGGGGGGTAATGAAAAACTGTTTTTT
TRBV21-1,TRBJ1-1,-,-,CASTLQGQNTEAFF,TGTGCCAGCACCCTACAGGGGCAGAACACTGAAGCTTTCTTT
TRBV11-3,TRBJ2-4,-,-,CASSLDWRLPLAKNIQYF,TGTGCCAGCAGCTTAGACTGGCGACTGCCCCTAGCCAAAAACATTCAGTACTTC
TRBV27,TRBJ1-5,-,-,CASSAGRPNQPQHF,TGTGCCAGCAGCGCTGGGAGGCCGAATCAGCCCCAGCATTTT
TRBV5-1,TRBJ1-2,-,-,CASSFRSAKSFYGYTF,TGCGCCAGCAGCTTCCGATCAGCGAAATCCTTCTATGGCTACACCTTC
TRBV28,TRBJ1-2,-,TRBD1,CASGTGPEGYTF,TGTGCCAGCGGGACAGGGCCTGAAGGCTACACCTTC
TRBV6-2/TRBV6-3,TRBJ2-2,few,-,CASSPRTVRTNTGELFF,TGTGCCAGCAGTCCACGGACAGTTCGTACGAACACCGGGGAGCTGTTTTTT
TRBV19,TRBJ2-7,-,TRBD1,CASSSGRGLYEQYF,TGTGCCAGTAGTAGCGGCAGGGGGCTTTACGAGCAGTACTTC
TRBV6-5,TRBJ2-5,-,-,CASSRGSEETQYF,TGTGCCAGCAGTCGAGGGTCGGAAGAGACCCAGTACTTC
TRBV19,TRBJ1-6,-,-,CASRVRESPLHF,TGTGCCAGTAGAGTCAGGGAATCACCCCTCCACTTT
TRBV11-2,TRBJ2-7,-,-,CASRSGTTYEQYF,TGTGCCAGCAGGTCCGGGACAACCTACGAGCAGTACTTC
TRBV5-1,TRBJ2-6,-,-,CASSSEGFLVGANVLTF,TGCGCCAGCAGCTCGGAGGGGTTTTTGGTTGGGGCCAACGTCCTGACTTTC
TRBV18,TRBJ1-6,-,TRBD1,CASSAGRDRGSPLHF,TGTGCCAGCTCGGCAGGCCGGGACAGGGGCTCACCCCTCCACTTT
TRBV3-1/TRBV3-2,TRBJ1-6,-,-,CASSQGRRGNSPLHF,TGTGCCAGCAGCCAAGGCAGGAGGGGCAATTCACCCCTCCACTTT
TRBV18,TRBJ2-7,-,-,CASSPEIGADYEQYF,TGTGCCAGCTCACCAGAGATAGGGGCCGACTACGAGCAGTACTTC
TRBV7-8,TRBJ1-6,-,-,CASSFTAGPGVLNSPLHF,TGTGCCAGCAGCTTCACCGCCGGACCAGGGGTCCTAAATTCACCCCTCCACTTT
TRBV2,TRBJ2-3,-,-,CASSEAGADTQYF,TGTGCCAGCAGTGAGGCGGGGGCGGATACGCAGTATTTT
TRBV7-2,TRBJ1-6,-,-,CASSLGGVGNNSPLHF,TGTGCCAGCAGCTTAGGGGGGGTTGGTAATAATTCACCCCTCCACTTT
TRBV3-1/TRBV3-2,TRBJ2-5,-,TRBD2,CASSYERGRRETQYF,TGTGCCAGCAGCTACGAGCGGGGGCGGCGAGAGACCCAGTACTTC
TRBV15,TRBJ2-3,-,TRBD2,CATSRVSRGGTDTQYF,TGTGCCACCAGCAGGGTTTCTCGGGGGGGCACCGATACGCAGTATTTT
TRBV7-9,TRBJ2-1,many,-,CASSLGQHQNNEQFF,TGTGCCAGCAGCTTAGGACAGCACCAGAACAATGAGCAGTTCTTC
TRBV11-2,TRBJ1-4,-,TRBD1,CASSLVGQGGEKLFF,TGTGCCAGCAGCTTAGTCGGACAGGGGGGAGAAAAACTGTTTTTT
TRBV18,TRBJ2-1,-,TRBD2,CASSTTGTSGGNEQFF,TGTGCCAGCTCAACCACCGGGACTAGCGGGGGGAATGAGCAGTTCTTC
TRBV27,TRBJ2-7,-,-,CASSFLGQGTHEQYF,TGTGCCAGCAGTTTTCTGGGGCAGGGGACCCACGAGCAGTACTTC
TRBV11-3,TRBJ2-5,once,-,CASSKGQGYQETQYF,TGTGCCAGCAGCAAGGGGCAGGGGTACCAAGAGACCCAGTACTTC
TRBV7-8,TRBJ1-2,-,TRBD1,CASSLAGTGANYGYTF,TGTGCCAGCAGCTTAGCGGGGACAGGAGCTAACTATGGCTACACCTTC
TRBV6-5,TRBJ1-5,-,TRBD1,CASSSPGQGSQHF,TGTGCCAGCAGTAGCCCGGGACAGGGGTCCCAGCATTTT